Listed below are T cell receptor beta chains from one sample, sequenced in a study of blood T cell repertoires in COVID-19. Using immunoSEQ multiplex PCR, the repertoire was profiled, and TCRdb retains in-frame clones only, with some absent. This sample yields under 250,000 clones, of which 86% are seen a single time; over 9% belongs to the top ten. The sequenced sample consisted of peripheral blood. Receptor source: a man aged 80 or over with acute or convalescent COVID-19. The CDR3 runs from the conserved cysteine through the conserved F or W. Fields, in order: CDR3 length, D gene, J gene, V gene, clone size, CDR3 DNA, CDR3 protein. D genes are given only for firm matches. Some rows have no size entry. The others give once, few or many, or a class for an expanded clone.

>14|.|TRBJ2-7|TRBV15|.
TGTGCCACCAGCAGAGATGAGGGCCCCTACGAGCAGTACTTC
CATSRDEGPYEQYF
>19|.|TRBJ1-4|TRBV19|.
TGTGCCAGTTCCAGCCCTTCAACCCATAGGTCGGCGGAGGGTGAAAAACTGTTTTTT
CASSSPSTHRSAEGEKLFF
>20|TRBD1|TRBJ1-5|TRBV27|few
TGTGCCAGCAGTTCATGGACAGGGCATAGGGGGGGATCAGGCAATCAGCCCCAGCATTTT
CASSSWTGHRGGSGNQPQHF
>14|TRBD1|TRBJ1-1|TRBV18|.
TGTGCCAGCTCCCTCAGGGGGGTGTCCACTGAAGCTTTCTTT
CASSLRGVSTEAFF
>15|.|TRBJ1-2|TRBV7-9|.
TGTGCCAGCAGCTTAGCGATCCCCGGTAGTGGTGGCTACACCTTC
CASSLAIPGSGGYTF
>13|TRBD1|TRBJ1-5|TRBV12-3/TRBV12-4|.
TGTGCCAGCAGTTTTGACAGGGCTCAGCCCCAGCATTTT
CASSFDRAQPQHF
>14|TRBD2|TRBJ2-1|TRBV7-8|.
TGTGCCAGCAGCTTAGCGGGAGGGCCCCGAGAGCAGTTCTTC
CASSLAGGPREQFF
>17|TRBD1|TRBJ1-1|TRBV5-1|.
TGCGCCAGCAGCTTGGGAGAAATGACAGGGGGTATGACTGAAGCTTTCTTT
CASSLGEMTGGMTEAFF
>19|TRBD2|TRBJ2-5|TRBV7-9|once
TGTGCCAGCAGCTTAACCGGGACTAGCGGGAGGGCTCTTGAAGAGACCCAGTACTTC
CASSLTGTSGRALEETQYF
>15|.|TRBJ1-6|TRBV27|few
TGTGCCAGCACCCTTACAGGATGGGTTACTTCACCCCTCCACTTT
CASTLTGWVTSPLHF
>15|.|TRBJ2-3|TRBV4-3|.
TGCGCCAGCAGCCATGGGCAGGGATTGCTAGATACGCAGTATTTT
CASSHGQGLLDTQYF
>11|.|TRBJ1-4|TRBV19|.
TGTGCCACCTCGCGATGGGAAAAACTGTTTTTT
CATSRWEKLFF
>14|TRBD1|TRBJ1-5|TRBV28|.
TGTGCCAGCAGCCCCGGGACAGGGGTTCAGCCCCAGCATTTT
CASSPGTGVQPQHF
>20|TRBD2|TRBJ2-3|TRBV5-1|.
TGCGCCAGCAGCATCGGACTAGCGGGAGGGCCATTCGCTGGCACAGATACGCAGTATTTT
CASSIGLAGGPFAGTDTQYF
>16|TRBD1|TRBJ1-6|TRBV15|once
TGTGCCACCAGCAGAGATGGGACAGGGCATAATTCACCCCTCCACTTT
CATSRDGTGHNSPLHF
>15|.|TRBJ2-2|TRBV28|few
TGTGCCAGCAGTTTACTATTAGGGGCTGGCGGGGAGCTGTTTTTT
CASSLLLGAGGELFF
>16|TRBD1|TRBJ1-1|TRBV3-1/TRBV3-2|.
TGTGCCAGCAGCCAGGGACAGGTCCTATCCAACACTGAAGCTTTCTTT
CASSQGQVLSNTEAFF
>11|TRBD1|TRBJ1-2|TRBV20-1|.
TGCAGTGCTAGAGGAGGGGGCGGCTACACCTTC
CSARGGGGYTF
>15|TRBD1|TRBJ1-4|TRBV5-1|.
TGCGCCAGCAGCCCACTGATAGGGGGCGATGAAAAACTGTTTTTT
CASSPLIGGDEKLFF
>13|TRBD1|TRBJ2-7|TRBV12-3/TRBV12-4|once
TGTGCCAGCAGTTTAAACCCCCAGGGGGTGCAGTACTTC
CASSLNPQGVQYF
>15|.|TRBJ2-2|TRBV7-9|.
TGTGCCAGCAGTTTCCAGGGGCCGAACACCGGGGAGCTGTTTTTT
CASSFQGPNTGELFF
>14|.|TRBJ1-4|TRBV28|.
TGTGCCAGCAGTTTGGGAGGGGCTGTAGAAAAACTGTTTTTT
CASSLGGAVEKLFF
>15|.|TRBJ1-5|TRBV3-1/TRBV3-2|.
TGTGCCAGCAGCCCCCGGGGGTGGACTAATCAGCCCCAGCATTTT
CASSPRGWTNQPQHF
>15|.|TRBJ1-4|TRBV6-5|.
TGTGCCAGCAGCGGGTTCTCCACCTCTAATGAAAAACTGTTTTTT
CASSGFSTSNEKLFF
>15|.|TRBJ1-6|TRBV28|.
TGTGCCAGCAGTTTGTATGGGGGGGCGCTTACACCCCTCCACTTT
CASSLYGGALTPLHF
>16|TRBD1|TRBJ2-1|TRBV25-1|.
TGTGCCAGCAGTGAATACCGCCAGGGGGCATCGGGTGAGCAGTTCTTC
CASSEYRQGASGEQFF
>17|TRBD2|TRBJ2-3|TRBV24-1|.
TGTGCCACCAGTGAGGAAGGGCTAGCGGGAGTTAAAGATACGCAGTATTTT
CATSEEGLAGVKDTQYF
>16|.|TRBJ1-1|TRBV6-6|.
TGTGCCAGCAGTGACTCGTACAGGGTTGAGAACACTGAAGCTTTCTTT
CASSDSYRVENTEAFF
>16|TRBD2|TRBJ2-1|TRBV6-5|.
TGTGCCAGCAGTTACTGGGGGCTAGCGGGGCCGAATGAGCAGTTCTTC
CASSYWGLAGPNEQFF
>15|TRBD1|TRBJ2-1|TRBV5-1|.
TGCGCCAGCAGCCCGGGGACAGGGAAAGTCAGTGAGCAGTTCTTC
CASSPGTGKVSEQFF
>16|TRBD1|TRBJ2-1|TRBV18|.
TGTGCCAGCTCACCACCCGGGCAGGGGGCGCAAAATGAGCAGTTCTTC
CASSPPGQGAQNEQFF
>14|.|TRBJ2-3|TRBV6-5|.
TGTGCCAGCTCAAAGCCGGGAGTCACAGATACGCAGTATTTT
CASSKPGVTDTQYF
>14|.|TRBJ1-2|TRBV2|.
TGTGCCAGCAGTGAAGAGGGGCCCGCGGCCGGCTACACCTTC
CASSEEGPAAGYTF
>15|.|TRBJ1-1|TRBV24-1|.
TGTGCCACCAGTGATTCGGGAGGGGGAAACACTGAAGCTTTCTTT
CATSDSGGGNTEAFF
>16|.|TRBJ1-5|TRBV24-1|once
TGTGCCACCAGTGATGGTGGGGAAGGAGGGAATCAGCCCCAGCATTTT
CATSDGGEGGNQPQHF
>14|.|TRBJ2-7|TRBV4-1|.
TGCGCCAGCAGCCCCGAGGGAAGACGGTACGAGCAGTACTTC
CASSPEGRRYEQYF
>16|.|TRBJ1-5|TRBV9|.
TGTGCCAGCAGCGTAGATGGGGGCCATAGCAATCAGCCCCAGCATTTT
CASSVDGGHSNQPQHF
>15|.|TRBJ1-2|TRBV28|.
TGTGCCAGCAGTCCGTCGATGGGGGACACGAGTGGCTACACCTTC
CASSPSMGDTSGYTF
>16|TRBD1|TRBJ2-7|TRBV28|once
TGTGCCAGCAGTTCCCCCTACAGGGGGCTATCCTACGAGCAGTACTTC
CASSSPYRGLSYEQYF
>15|TRBD1|TRBJ1-3|TRBV6-5|few
TGTGCCAGCAGTATCCAGGGGGCGTGGGGAAACACCATATATTTT
CASSIQGAWGNTIYF
>14|.|TRBJ2-1|TRBV7-3|.
TGTGCCAGCAGCTTGAGTCAAGCCCCTAACGAGCAGTTCTTC
CASSLSQAPNEQFF
>14|.|TRBJ1-6|TRBV19|.
TGTGCCAGTAGTATCGGAGGGCCTAATTCACCCCTCCACTTT
CASSIGGPNSPLHF
>13|.|TRBJ2-3|TRBV6-5|.
TGTGCCAGCAACCAGGTGGGAGCTGGTACGCAGTATTTT
CASNQVGAGTQYF